The entry below describes one T cell receptor (beta chain). CDR3 length: 14 amino acids. The V end lost 1 base, the J end lost 7 bases, and 9 bases lay between the germline ends. Looked up from germline, CDR1 is KGHDR and CDR2 is SFDVKD. Via MiXCR, TCRdb re-called the RT-PCR reads, giving one row per CDR3 protein. In the table there are about 700,000 distinct CDR3 sequences, 13% to 15% of which are singletons. Sequenced material: memory CD4+ T cells from blood. The origin of this receptor is a female donor in good health, serving as a healthy control. V gene TRBV24-1 combines with J gene TRBJ2-2; D gene unclear. The CDR3, as DNA: TGTGCCACCAGTGATTTTCGAGGAATCGGGGAGCTGTTTTTT. As protein: CATSDFRGIGELFF.